The clone carrying this T cell receptor beta chain was seen ten or more times. The data were obtained in a study of T cells in Graves' hyperthyroidism and ophthalmopathy. Researchers amplified the TCR beta CDR3 regions from RNA transcripts. HTBI primers were used for first-round RT-PCR of the TCR CDR3. TCRdb reanalysed the multiplex PCR reads using MiXCR and keeps one entry per CDR3 protein. The sample shows more than 300,000 distinct CDR3 sequences, roughly 17% of them seen only once. Newly diagnosed hyperthyroidism patients aged 18 to 65 years had disease lasting under 2 months. Used for diagnoses were clinical symptoms, serum thyroxine and TRAb, thyroid ultrasound and orbital computed tomography. The CDR3 consists of 15 residues. V shed 3 bases, J shed 4 bases, and the junction held 6 bases outside the gene matches. The germline V gene encodes CDR1 LGHDT and CDR2 YNNKEL (reference sequence).

The material sequenced was blood. The chain is built from TRBV3-1 and TRBJ1-1; 9 bases are a match to TRBD1. The origin of this receptor is a woman under 40 with Graves' hyperthyroidism that later progressed to Graves' ophthalmopathy. The CDR3: CASSHLGQGTTEAFF. The CDR3 DNA is TGTGCCAGCAGCCACCTCGGACAGGGGACCACTGAAGCTTTCTTT.